The 20 T cell receptor beta chains listed next were all sequenced from one sample in a study of response to subunit inactivated influenza vaccine. TCRdb reprocessed the RT-PCR reads via MiXCR and lists one record per CDR3 protein. The sample holds roughly 570,000 distinct CDR3 sequences, roughly 13% seen once. The source was PBMCs from blood, collected about 6 weeks after vaccination. These receptor sequences come from a man aged 50 to 59 who received an inactivated influenza vaccine.

The gene calls are TRBV4-2 and TRBJ2-1; unclear D gene. V lost 0 bases, J lost 3 bases, and 6 bases lay in between. Germline CDR1 LGHNA, CDR2 YNFKEQ. The CDR3 is 14 amino acids. The CDR3 is CASSQEWVYNEQFF. The CDR3 DNA sequence: TGTGCCAGCAGCCAAGAGTGGGTCTACAATGAGCAGTTCTTC.

V usage is TRBV13 and J usage is TRBJ2-7, with 10 bases identical to TRBD2. The germline gives CDR1 PRHDT, CDR2 FYEKMQ (reference sequence). The V and J ends lost 1 base and 6 bases, in that order; junction bases with no gene match: 6. The CDR3 extends over 15 amino acids. The CDR3 coding sequence is TGTGCCAGCAGCTTAGAGCGGGAGGGTGATTTCGAGCAGTACTTC. Translation gives CASSLEREGDFEQYF.

The chain recombines TRBV20-1 with TRBJ2-1; 8 nucleotides agree with TRBD2. V lost 2 bases and J lost 4; bases outside the gene matches: 7. CDR1 DFQATT and CDR2 SNEGSKA come from the germline V gene (reference sequence). The CDR3 extends over 15 amino acids. The CDR3 region has the DNA TGCAGTGCTAGAACCCCAGCGGGAGCATACAATGAGCAGTTCTTC. Translated: CSARTPAGAYNEQFF.

This clonotype was found many times. The chain is built from TRBV15 and TRBJ2-1; 12 bases fit TRBD2. V trimming: 6 bases; J trimming: 6 bases; junction bases outside the gene matches: 6. CDR1 and CDR2 (germline): LNHNV, YYDKDF (reference sequence). The CDR3 runs to 15 residues. The CDR3 loop is CATSGLAGGLNEQFF. CDR3 nucleotides: TGTGCCACCAGTGGCCTAGCGGGAGGGCTCAATGAGCAGTTCTTC.

This rearrangement joins TRBV7-6 to TRBJ2-7; D is possibly TRBD1 or TRBD2 (6 bases each). Trimming stripped 5 bases from V and 9 bases from J, with 14 bases between. The CDR3 is 12 residues long. Per germline, CDR1 SGHVS and CDR2 FNYEAQ. This CDR3 is CASSPGGGGQYF. DNA for the CDR3: TGTGCCAGCAGCCCTGGAGGAGGGGGGCAGTACTTC.

This clonotype has a count of ten or more. The genes are TRBV6-5 and TRBJ2-3; tentative D call: TRBD2 (7 bases). This CDR3 contains 15 residues. V gave up 3 bases and J gave up 3 bases, with 13 bases separating them. Germline-derived CDR1 and CDR2 are MNHEY and SVGAGI. CDR3 amino acids: CASSYGGAGTDTQYF. CDR3 DNA sequence: TGTGCCAGCAGTTATGGGGGGGCCGGGACAGATACGCAGTATTTT.

This clonotype was seen only a few times. A much larger clone lies one base from this, so it may be a read error. The chain combines TRBV11-2 with TRBJ2-7; 8 bases align to TRBD1. The CDR3 runs to 13 residues. Germline values: CDR1 SGHAT, CDR2 FQNNGV. Trimming removed 4 bases from V and 2 bases from J; junction bases left unmatched: 1. CDR3 region: CASSWGQAYEQYF. The CDR3 region has the DNA TGTGCCAGCAGCTGGGGACAGGCCTACGAGCAGTACTTC.

This clonotype was seen a handful of times. The chain is built from TRBV11-2 and TRBJ1-1; a weak D match, TRBD1 (5 bases). This CDR3 is built from 15 residues. V shed 6 bases and J shed 4 bases, with 18 bases lying between them. CDR1 and CDR2 (germline): SGHAT, FQNNGV. CDR3 sequence (DNA): TGTGCCAGCAGGCAGGGAGTGTTGGTGGGCACTGAAGCTTTCTTT. Protein sequence: CASRQGVLVGTEAFF.

The V call is TRBV3-1, the J call TRBJ2-5; 8 bases align to TRBD2. V dropped 2 bases and J dropped 2; count of bases not matched to a gene: 7. This CDR3 contains 16 residues. Germline lookup yields CDR1 LGHDT and CDR2 YNNKEL (reference sequence). The CDR3 DNA reads TGTGCCAGCAGCCAAAATGGACTAGCCCGACAAGAGACCCAGTACTTC. Residues: CASSQNGLARQETQYF.

The sample holds a few counts of this clonotype. The CDR3: CSAPRRGGAPTDTQYF. CDR3 bases: TGCAGTGCACCCCGCCGCGGGGGGGCCCCGACAGATACGCAGTATTTT. This rearrangement joins TRBV20-1 to TRBJ2-3, with TRBD2 identical over 9 bases. V gave up 6 bases and J gave up 3 bases; unmatched junction bases: 13. The germline V gene has CDR1 DFQATT and CDR2 SNEGSKA (reference sequence). The CDR3 is made up of 16 amino acids.

This clonotype was picked up a small number of times. This chain uses TRBV15 with TRBJ2-3; D gene uncertain. Germline assignment: CDR1 LNHNV and CDR2 YYDKDF (reference sequence). The CDR3 has 14 amino acids. The V and J ends lost 5 bases and 2 bases respectively, with 11 bases between them. The CDR3 protein is CATSVRRVTDTQYF. CDR3 sequence (DNA): TGTGCCACCAGCGTCCGAAGGGTCACAGATACGCAGTATTTT. The complete variable domain, with remaining parts taken from reference TRBV15 and TRBJ2-3, reads DAMVIQNPRYQVTQFGKPVTLSCSQTLNHNVMYWYQQKSSQAPKLLFHYYDKDFNNEADTPDNFQSRRPNTSFCFLDIRSPGLGDTAMYLCATSVRRVTDTQYFGPGTRLTVL.

In this sample, this clonotype turned up a few times. The CDR3 reads CASKPSGYTDTQYF. The CDR3, as DNA: TGTGCCAGCAAACCTAGCGGATACACAGATACGCAGTATTTT. The gene calls are TRBV5-6 and TRBJ2-3, with TRBD2 matching 7 bases. V shed 6 bases, J shed 2 bases, and the junction held 6 bases outside the gene matches. The CDR3 has 14 amino acids. Germline V gives CDR1 SGHDT, CDR2 YYEEEE.

The rearrangement links TRBV7-3 to TRBJ1-5, with 9 nucleotides matching TRBD1. Losses at the gene ends were 3 bases for V and 1 base for J; bases not matched to a gene: 7. This CDR3 region has 17 residues. Germline V CDR1 and CDR2: SGHTA, FQGTGA. The CDR3 is CASSFYRGLESNQPQHF. CDR3 sequence (DNA): TGTGCCAGCAGCTTTTACAGGGGGCTGGAAAGCAATCAGCCCCAGCATTTT.

The chain employs TRBV18 and TRBJ2-5; D is possibly TRBD1 or TRBD2 (5 bases each). The CDR3 is made up of 15 amino acids. Germline values: CDR1 KGHSH, CDR2 LQKENI. The germline V and J ends were trimmed by 6 bases and 2 bases, with 16 bases remaining between them. CDR3 loop: CASSPIQGVQETQYF. The CDR3 DNA sequence: TGTGCCAGCTCTCCCATTCAGGGAGTACAAGAGACCCAGTACTTC.

This clonotype was seen ten or more times. The chain is built from TRBV28 and TRBJ2-7; D is tentatively TRBD1 or TRBD2 (5 bases each). CDR3 length: 12 amino acids. CDR1 is MDHEN and CDR2 is SYDVKM in the germline V gene. Trimming removed 3 bases at V and 4 bases at J, with 7 bases between. The CDR3 DNA is TGTGCCAGCAGTTTTTGGGGGTACGAGCAGTACTTC. Its protein product is CASSFWGYEQYF. The variable domain in full, completed from reference TRBV28 and TRBJ2-7, reads DVKVTQSSRYLVKRTGEKVFLECVQDMDHENMFWYRQDPGLGLRLIYFSYDVKMKEKGDIPEGYSVSREKKERFSLILESASTNQTSMYLCASSFWGYEQYFGPGTRLTVT.

Within the sample, this clonotype is medium-sized. The chain recombines TRBV13 with TRBJ2-7; 9 bases are a match to TRBD2. V trimming: 0 bases; J trimming: 3 bases; junction bases outside the gene matches: 3. Germline lookup yields CDR1 PRHDT and CDR2 FYEKMQ (reference sequence). CDR3 length: 15 amino acids. CDR3 in amino acids: CASSLGTSGGYEQYF. CDR3 in DNA: TGTGCCAGCAGCTTAGGGACTAGCGGTGGCTACGAGCAGTACTTC. Filled out from reference TRBV13 and TRBJ2-7, the complete variable domain reads AAGVIQSPRHLIKEKRETATLKCYPIPRHDTVYWYQQGPGQDPQFLISFYEKMQSDKGSIPDRFSAQQFSDYHSELNMSSLELGDSALYFCASSLGTSGGYEQYFGPGTRLTVT.

On this clonotype: Germline is not matched at one junction end, which may reflect a read error. J is TRBJ2-7 and V is TRBV28, with D possibly being TRBD2 (5 bases). The CDR3 has 10 amino acids. The germline V gene encodes CDR1 MDHEN and CDR2 SYDVKM. The CDR3 sequence is CASGSNGLTF. CDR3 nucleotide sequence: TGTGCCAGCGGCTCAAATGGACTCACCTTC.

The V call is TRBV7-9, the J call TRBJ2-2; the match to TRBD1 covers 9 bases. This CDR3 is built from 15 residues. Germline CDR1 reads SEHNR; CDR2 reads FQNEAQ (reference sequence). Trimming removed 8 bases from V and 4 bases from J; junction bases left unmatched: 8. Written as DNA, the CDR3 is TGTGCCAGCCTCTGGACAGGGGAAGGCACCGGGGAGCTGTTTTTT. Protein sequence: CASLWTGEGTGELFF.

The V call is TRBV27, the J call TRBJ2-5, with TRBD1 identical over 7 bases. Germline lookup yields CDR1 MNHEY and CDR2 SMNVEV (reference sequence). This CDR3 contains 12 residues. V was pared by 5 bases and J by 10 bases, with 7 bases of the junction left unmatched. For the CDR3, the DNA is TGTGCCAGCAGTCCCGGGCAGGGGGACCAGTACTTC. Its translation: CASSPGQGDQYF.

This clonotype was observed a handful of times. This rearrangement joins TRBV28 to TRBJ2-7; 9 bases are a match to TRBD1. Trimming took 6 bases from V and 7 from J; bases not matched to a gene: 13. Germline CDR1 is MDHEN and CDR2 is SYDVKM. This CDR3 is 15 amino acids long. The DNA for the CDR3 is TGTGCCAGCAGCCAAACCGGGACAGGGAAGCGGGAGCAGTACTTC. Translating it yields CASSQTGTGKREQYF.